The T cell receptor (beta chain) described here comes from a study of OX40 agonist ivuxolimab in advanced cancers. Study overall: Males comprised 70% to 85% of the group, whose mean age was approximately 60 years (range roughly 20 to 85). Allowance was made for prior anti-PD-1, anti-PD-L1 or anti-CTLA-4 therapy, and roughly 39% had some.

Findings and caveats of the study: The CD4+ and CD8+ T cells in the blood had expanded clonally by week 6 at 0.1 to 3.0 mg/kg. CD4+ T cells averaged fewer expanded clones than CD8+ T cells.

Regarding this clone: The antigen is unknown.

Only in-frame clones appear in the TCRdb table, and some are missing; sequencing was by immunoSEQ multiplex PCR. Of about 45,000 clones listed, 85% to 95% are singletons. The clonotype originates from an adult with an advanced solid tumor such as melanoma, head and neck, liver or kidney cancer. Here the sequenced sample was CD4+ or CD8+ T cells sorted from blood, taken in a trial of the OX40 agonist ivuxolimab.

The CDR3 DNA follows: TGTGCCAGCAGCTTGGCCCTCTACAGCGATACGCAGTATTTT. It encodes CASSLALYSDTQYF. V is TRBV7-2 and J is TRBJ2-3; no clear D gene. CDR1 is SGHTA and CDR2 is FQGNSA in the germline V gene. V lost 3 bases and J 6 bases, leaving 13 bases between the germline ends. The CDR3 loop spans 14 amino acids.